The source of this T cell receptor beta chain is a study of T cells after yellow fever vaccination. Trimming pared 4 bases from V and 3 bases from J, leaving 24 bases between. Germline-derived CDR1 and CDR2 are SGHDT and YYEEEE. The CDR3 has 18 residues. TCRdb re-called the 5' RACE reads with MiXCR, one entry per CDR3 protein. This table has more than 300,000 distinct CDR3 sequences, 6.8% appearing once. J is TRBJ2-3 and V is TRBV5-6, with D perhaps matching TRBD2 (7 bases). The sequenced sample was PBMCs, obtained roughly 45 days after the first yellow fever vaccination. The sequence came from a man between 18 and 35 years old who received the YFV17D yellow fever vaccine. The DNA for the CDR3 is TGTGCCAGCAGCCGACCAACCTTCTGGGGGCGGGAGACAGATACGCAGTATTTT. Translation: CASSRPTFWGRETDTQYF.